This entry features one T cell receptor beta chain sequence. The antigen remains undetermined. This CDR3 comprises 15 residues. The ends were cut back, 3 bases at V and 1 base at J, with 14 bases in the middle. Per the germline V gene, CDR1 is SGHNT and CDR2 is YYREEE (reference sequence). The data were obtained in a study of T cell responses to AZD1222 COVID-19 vaccine. Broader study findings: Among the donors, most were white British and more were female, and clonal diversity was possibly underestimated.

The protocol was immunoSEQ multiplex PCR, while the TCRdb copy is restricted to in-frame clones and leaves out a portion. The table has 100,000 to 150,000 clones, 70% to 90% seen once. The sample in question was peripheral blood, obtained 28 days after the second dose of the MenACWY control vaccine. V is TRBV5-4 and J is TRBJ2-7, with D perhaps TRBD2 (6 bases). The clonotype comes from an adult who received the MenACWY meningococcal vaccine as a control. The CDR3: CASSYKGGPSYEQYF. The CDR3 nucleotides are TGTGCCAGCAGCTACAAGGGAGGACCTTCCTACGAGCAGTACTTC. The full variable domain, completed using reference TRBV5-4 and TRBJ2-7, is ETGVTQSPTHLIKTRGQQVTLRCSSQSGHNTVSWYQQALGQGPQFIFQYYREEENGRGNFPPRFSGLQFPNYSSELNVNALELDDSALYLCASSYKGGPSYEQYFGPGTRLTVT.